This T cell receptor (beta chain) is drawn from a study of blood T cell repertoires in COVID-19. Whole-study context: The study drew acute and convalescent COVID-19 samples from the United States, Italy and Spain. T cells, B-cell-depleted T cells, or PBMCs provided the cDNA or gDNA that served as material.

In the authors' methods: It was from reference gene primer amplification that nucleated cell counts were estimated. This table comes from immunoSEQ multiplex PCR, and its TCRdb copy is limited to in-frame clones, with some not included. V and J calls plus clone size are reproduced from that table; the DNA served to infer D and trimming. The sample lists about 300,000 clones; around nine tenths were seen once. With V trimmed by 3 bases and J by 5 bases, 6 bases remained unmatched. This CDR3 region has 14 residues. Germline CDR1 reads SQVTM; CDR2 reads ANQGSEA. Seattle enrolled patients during active infection and tracked them longitudinally.

The chain couples TRBV29-1 to TRBJ1-4; 7 bases agree with TRBD1. This clonotype was sampled from a woman in her twenties or thirties with COVID-19, enrolled during active disease. The sample was peripheral blood. CDR3 loop: CSVEDRSTNEKLFF. CDR3 DNA sequence: TGCAGCGTTGAGGACAGGTCGACAAATGAAAAACTGTTTTTT.